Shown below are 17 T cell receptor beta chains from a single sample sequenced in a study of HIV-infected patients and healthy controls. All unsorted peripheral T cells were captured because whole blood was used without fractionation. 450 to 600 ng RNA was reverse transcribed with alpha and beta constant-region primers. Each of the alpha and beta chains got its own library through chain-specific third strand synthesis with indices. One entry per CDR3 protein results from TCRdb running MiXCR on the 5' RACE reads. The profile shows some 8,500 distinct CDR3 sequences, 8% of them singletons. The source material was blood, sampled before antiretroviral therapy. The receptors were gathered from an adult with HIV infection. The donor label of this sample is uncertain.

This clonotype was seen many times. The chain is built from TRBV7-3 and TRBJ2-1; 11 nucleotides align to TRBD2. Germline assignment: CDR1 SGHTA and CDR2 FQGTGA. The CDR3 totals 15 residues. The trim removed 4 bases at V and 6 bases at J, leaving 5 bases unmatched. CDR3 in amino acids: CASSSLAGGGNEQFF. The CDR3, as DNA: TGTGCCAGCAGCTCTTTAGCGGGAGGGGGCAATGAGCAGTTCTTC.

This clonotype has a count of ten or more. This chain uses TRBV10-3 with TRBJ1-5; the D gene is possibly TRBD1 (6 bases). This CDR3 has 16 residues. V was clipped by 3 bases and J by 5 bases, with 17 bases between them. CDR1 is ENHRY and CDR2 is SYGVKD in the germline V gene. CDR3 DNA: TGTGCCATCAGTGATCGTGGCAGGGGATACGATCAGCCCCAGCATTTT. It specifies CAISDRGRGYDQPQHF.

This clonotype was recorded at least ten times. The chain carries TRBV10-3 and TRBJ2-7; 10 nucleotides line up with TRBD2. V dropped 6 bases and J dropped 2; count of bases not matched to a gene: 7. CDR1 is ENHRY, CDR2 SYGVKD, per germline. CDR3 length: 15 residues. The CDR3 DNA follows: TGTGCCATCAGAGGGACTAGCGCCGAGACCTACGAGCAGTACTTC. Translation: CAIRGTSAETYEQYF.

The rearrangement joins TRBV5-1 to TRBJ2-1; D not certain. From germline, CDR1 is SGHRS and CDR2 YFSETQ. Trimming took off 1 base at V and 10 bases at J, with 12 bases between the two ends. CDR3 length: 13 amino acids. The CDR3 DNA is TGCGCCAGCAGCTTGTACCCAAGTAGCGAGCAGTTCTTC. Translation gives CASSLYPSSEQFF.

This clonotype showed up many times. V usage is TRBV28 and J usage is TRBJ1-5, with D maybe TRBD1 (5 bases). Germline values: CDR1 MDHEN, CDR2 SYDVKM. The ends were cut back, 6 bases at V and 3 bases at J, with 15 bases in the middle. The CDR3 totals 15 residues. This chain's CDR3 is CASSPRQGYNQPQHF. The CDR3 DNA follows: TGTGCCAGCAGCCCCAGGCAGGGTTACAATCAGCCCCAGCATTTT. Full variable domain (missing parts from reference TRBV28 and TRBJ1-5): DVKVTQSSRYLVKRTGEKVFLECVQDMDHENMFWYRQDPGLGLRLIYFSYDVKMKEKGDIPEGYSVSREKKERFSLILESASTNQTSMYLCASSPRQGYNQPQHFGDGTRLSIL.

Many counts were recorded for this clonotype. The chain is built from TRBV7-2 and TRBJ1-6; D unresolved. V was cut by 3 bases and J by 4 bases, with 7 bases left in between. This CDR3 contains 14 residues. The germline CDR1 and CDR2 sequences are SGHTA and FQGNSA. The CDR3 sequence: CASSLDGYNSPLHF. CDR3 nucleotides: TGTGCCAGCAGCTTGGACGGATATAATTCACCCCTCCACTTT.

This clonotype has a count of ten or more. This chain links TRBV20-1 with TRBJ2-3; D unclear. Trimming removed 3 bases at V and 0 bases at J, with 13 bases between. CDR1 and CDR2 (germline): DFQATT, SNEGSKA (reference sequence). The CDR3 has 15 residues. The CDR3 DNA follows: TGCAGTGCTAGGTCGGGCGGTGTTAGCACAGATACGCAGTATTTT. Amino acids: CSARSGGVSTDTQYF.

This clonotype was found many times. The CDR3 region is CASSLSGAAGELFF. The CDR3 coding sequence is TGTGCCAGCAGTTTATCTGGGGCAGCCGGGGAGCTGTTTTTT. This rearrangement joins TRBV12-3 or TRBV12-4 to TRBJ2-2, with D maybe TRBD1 (5 bases). This CDR3 region has 14 residues. V lost 2 bases to trimming and J lost 6 bases, with 10 bases between them.

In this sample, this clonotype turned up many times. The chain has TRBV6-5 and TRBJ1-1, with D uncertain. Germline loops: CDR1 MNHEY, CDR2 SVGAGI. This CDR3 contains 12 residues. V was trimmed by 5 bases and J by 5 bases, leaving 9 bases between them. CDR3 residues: CASSKDWTEAFF. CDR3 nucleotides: TGTGCCAGCAGTAAAGACTGGACTGAAGCTTTCTTT.

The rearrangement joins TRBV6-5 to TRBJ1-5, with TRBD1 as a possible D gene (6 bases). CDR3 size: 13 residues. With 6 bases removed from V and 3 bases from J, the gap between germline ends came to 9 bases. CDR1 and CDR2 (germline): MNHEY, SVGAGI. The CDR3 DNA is TGTGCCAGCAGCCGGGGGCACAATCAGCCCCAGCATTTT. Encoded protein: CASSRGHNQPQHF.

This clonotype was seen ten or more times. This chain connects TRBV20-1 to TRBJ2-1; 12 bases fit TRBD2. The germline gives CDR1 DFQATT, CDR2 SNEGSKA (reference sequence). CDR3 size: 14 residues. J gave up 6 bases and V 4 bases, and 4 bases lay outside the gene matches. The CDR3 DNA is TGCAGTGCTACTCCGGGACTAGCGGGCAATGAGCAGTTCTTC. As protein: CSATPGLAGNEQFF.

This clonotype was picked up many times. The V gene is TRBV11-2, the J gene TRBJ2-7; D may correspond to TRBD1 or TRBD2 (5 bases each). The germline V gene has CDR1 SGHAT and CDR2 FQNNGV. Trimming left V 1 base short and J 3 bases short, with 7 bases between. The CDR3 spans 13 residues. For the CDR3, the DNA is TGTGCCAGCAGCTTAGGGGACGGCTACGAGCAGTACTTC. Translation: CASSLGDGYEQYF.

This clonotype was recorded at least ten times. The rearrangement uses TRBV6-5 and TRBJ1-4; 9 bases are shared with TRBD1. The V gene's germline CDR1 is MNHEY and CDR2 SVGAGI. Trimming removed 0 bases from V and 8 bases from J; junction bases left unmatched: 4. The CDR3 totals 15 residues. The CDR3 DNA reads TGTGCCAGCAGTTACTCTGGGACAGGGCCAGAAAAACTGTTTTTT. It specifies CASSYSGTGPEKLFF.

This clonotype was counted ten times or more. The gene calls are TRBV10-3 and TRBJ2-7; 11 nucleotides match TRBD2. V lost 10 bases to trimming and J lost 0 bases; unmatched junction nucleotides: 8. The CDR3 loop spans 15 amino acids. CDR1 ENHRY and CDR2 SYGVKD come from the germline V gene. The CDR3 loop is CATKPSGGSSYEQYF. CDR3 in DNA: TGTGCCACCAAACCTAGCGGGGGGTCCTCCTACGAGCAGTACTTC.

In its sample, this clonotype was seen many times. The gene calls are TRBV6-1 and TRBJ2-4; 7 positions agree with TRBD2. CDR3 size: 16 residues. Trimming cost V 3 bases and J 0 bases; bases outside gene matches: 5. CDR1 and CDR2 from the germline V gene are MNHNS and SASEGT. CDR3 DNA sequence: TGTGCCAGCAGTGATTGGGACTACATAGCCAAAAACATTCAGTACTTC. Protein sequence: CASSDWDYIAKNIQYF.

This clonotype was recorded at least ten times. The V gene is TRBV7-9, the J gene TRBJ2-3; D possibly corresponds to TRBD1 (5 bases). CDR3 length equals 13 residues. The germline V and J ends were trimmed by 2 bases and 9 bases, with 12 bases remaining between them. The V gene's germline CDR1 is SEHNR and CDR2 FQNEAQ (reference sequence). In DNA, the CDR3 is TGTGCCAGCAGCTTAATGCTTAGGGGAACGCAGTATTTT. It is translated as CASSLMLRGTQYF.

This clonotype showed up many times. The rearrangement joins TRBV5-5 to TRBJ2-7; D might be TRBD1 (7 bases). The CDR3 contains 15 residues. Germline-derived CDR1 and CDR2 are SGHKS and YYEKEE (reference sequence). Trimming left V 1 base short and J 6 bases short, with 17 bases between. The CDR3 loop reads CASSLYGRGDSEQYF. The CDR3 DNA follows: TGTGCCAGCAGCTTGTATGGCAGGGGGGACTCCGAGCAGTACTTC. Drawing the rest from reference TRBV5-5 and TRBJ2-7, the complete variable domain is DAGVTQSPTHLIKTRGQQVTLRCSPISGHKSVSWYQQVLGQGPQFIFQYYEKEERGRGNFPDRFSARQFPNYSSELNVNALLLGDSALYLCASSLYGRGDSEQYFGPGTRLTVT.